The rows below give T cell receptor beta chains drawn from one sample of a study of blood T cell repertoires in COVID-19. Generated by immunoSEQ multiplex PCR, the TCRdb table keeps only in-frame clones and is missing some. The repertoire holds 200,000 to 300,000 clones, with 83% as singletons. Sequencing was done on a sample of PBMCs or T cells enriched from blood (not recorded which). These receptors were obtained from a woman aged 40 to 49 who had been exposed to COVID-19. CDR3s leave out the opening cysteine and the closing phenylalanine or tryptophan.

v_call,j_call,cdr3_aa
TRBV27,TRBJ1-1,ASSLAYRGTEAF
TRBV9,TRBJ2-5,ASSPNSGGRETQY
TRBV5-5,TRBJ1-2,ASSPGQGEGYGYT
TRBV6-1,TRBJ1-4,ASSEVITGGEKLF
TRBV19,TRBJ2-2,ASSKGQNTGELF
TRBV3-1/TRBV3-2,TRBJ1-4,ASSQGQGNEKLF
TRBV2,TRBJ1-6,ASSEFSPSRAGNSPLH
TRBV25-1,TRBJ2-1,ASSEFKGENEQF
TRBV3-1/TRBV3-2,TRBJ1-1,ASSFSLEVEAF
TRBV9,TRBJ1-1,ASSVGGLQNTEAF
TRBV27,TRBJ1-2,ASSLSDRGNYGYT
TRBV5-1,TRBJ2-2,ASSPLLAGPRRTGELF
TRBV19,TRBJ1-2,ASSIVGRNYGYT
TRBV30,TRBJ1-6,AWSVGEGRSPLH
TRBV6-5,TRBJ1-1,ASRQGRTEAF
TRBV7-8,TRBJ1-5,ASSQDRGHNQPQH
TRBV21-1,TRBJ1-1,ASTPGQGSMNTEAF
TRBV9,TRBJ1-1,ASSAGHMNTEAF
TRBV12-5,TRBJ1-1,ASGLVGGTEAF
TRBV9,TRBJ1-2,ASSVGRGDYGYT
TRBV4-3,TRBJ2-2,ASSQDQGLTNTGELF
TRBV11-2,TRBJ2-7,ASSREPYEQY
TRBV11-1,TRBJ2-2,ASRGTDAGGTGELF
TRBV18,TRBJ2-7,ASSPPQNGLNYEQY
TRBV19,TRBJ1-6,ASSTTSRGLGSPLH
TRBV21-1,TRBJ2-7,ASLPGTEYEQY
TRBV10-3,TRBJ1-6,AIGGQGRDNSPLH
TRBV7-8,TRBJ1-2,ASSSGGSRGYT
TRBV7-8,TRBJ2-3,ASSPGLATDTQY
TRBV9,TRBJ2-1,ASSGGTAYNEQF
TRBV6-5,TRBJ1-2,ASSPRGLNYGYT
TRBV18,TRBJ2-1,ASSPAGQIYNEQF
TRBV27,TRBJ1-1,ASSLRWKTGQVNTEAF
TRBV11-2,TRBJ2-3,ASSVTSGGPGIDTQY
TRBV11-3,TRBJ2-1,ASSLAGQGGDEQF
TRBV6-5,TRBJ1-5,ASLDTNSNQPQH
TRBV7-9,TRBJ1-1,ASSLKDSNTEAF
TRBV5-1,TRBJ1-2,ASRGGNYGYT
TRBV29-1,TRBJ2-1,SVDSTLDRGRLYYNEQF
TRBV4-1,TRBJ1-1,ASGPWRDTTEAF
TRBV27,TRBJ1-2,ASSLGGSYGYT
TRBV4-2,TRBJ2-5,ASSHREHSGGGGETQY
TRBV5-1,TRBJ1-2,ASGEPSPGQHYGYT
TRBV14,TRBJ2-7,ASSHNLLRPPYEQY
TRBV5-1,TRBJ2-7,ASSLTAGEPSYEQY
TRBV6-4,TRBJ1-6,ASSRVWDSPLH
TRBV6-5,TRBJ1-2,ASSYDATGLGYT
TRBV19,TRBJ1-5,ASSDMSMRNSNQPQH
TRBV14,TRBJ1-3,ASSPFQATSGNTIY
TRBV5-1,TRBJ2-3,ASSSRTGGADTQY
TRBV19,TRBJ1-1,ASSITGNTEAF
TRBV6-5,TRBJ1-4,ATTGPTNEKLF
TRBV29-1,TRBJ2-1,SVESLRAKVVEQGDYNEQF
TRBV3-1/TRBV3-2,TRBJ2-1,ASSQGNIHNEQF
TRBV6-1,TRBJ1-5,ASSDFGVRQPQH
TRBV25-1,TRBJ1-2,ASSEGQGPYGYT
TRBV10-3,TRBJ2-5,AISGMDRQETQY